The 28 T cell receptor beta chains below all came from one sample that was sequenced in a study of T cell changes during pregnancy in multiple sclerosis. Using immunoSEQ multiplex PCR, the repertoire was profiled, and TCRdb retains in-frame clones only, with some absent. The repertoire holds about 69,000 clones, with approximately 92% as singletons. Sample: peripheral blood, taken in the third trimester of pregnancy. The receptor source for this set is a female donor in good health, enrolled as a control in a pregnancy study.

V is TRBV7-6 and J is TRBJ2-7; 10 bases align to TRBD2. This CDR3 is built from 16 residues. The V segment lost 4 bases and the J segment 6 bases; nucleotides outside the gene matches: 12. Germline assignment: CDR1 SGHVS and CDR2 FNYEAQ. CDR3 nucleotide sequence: TGTGCCAGCAGCTCGAGACAAGCGGGAGGGCCTAGCGAGCAGTACTTC. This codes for CASSSRQAGGPSEQYF.

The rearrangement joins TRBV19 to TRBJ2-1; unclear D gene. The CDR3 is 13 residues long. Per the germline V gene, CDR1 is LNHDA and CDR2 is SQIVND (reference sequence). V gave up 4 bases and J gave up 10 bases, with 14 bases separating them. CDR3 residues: CASSTVLRSEQFF. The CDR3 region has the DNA TGTGCCAGTAGTACAGTCCTCCGTTCGGAGCAGTTCTTC. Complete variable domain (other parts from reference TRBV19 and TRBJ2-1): DGGITQSPKYLFRKEGQNVTLSCEQNLNHDAMYWYRQDPGQGLRLIYYSQIVNDFQKGDIAEGYSVSREKKESFPLTVTSAQKNPTAFYLCASSTVLRSEQFFGPGTRLTVL.

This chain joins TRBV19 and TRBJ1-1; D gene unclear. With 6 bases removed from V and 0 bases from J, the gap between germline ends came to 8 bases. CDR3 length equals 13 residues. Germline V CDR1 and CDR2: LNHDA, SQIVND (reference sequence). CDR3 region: CASSPGMNTEAFF. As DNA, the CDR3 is TGTGCCAGTAGCCCCGGGATGAACACTGAAGCTTTCTTT.

CDR3 region: CASSLRQGSGYTF. CDR3 sequence (DNA): TGTGCCAGCAGTCTTAGACAGGGGAGCGGCTACACCTTC. This rearrangement joins TRBV6-5 to TRBJ1-2; 8 bases are a match to TRBD1. The germline CDR1 and CDR2 sequences are MNHEY and SVGAGI. J gave up 8 bases and V 5 bases, and 7 bases lay outside the gene matches. The CDR3 has 13 residues.

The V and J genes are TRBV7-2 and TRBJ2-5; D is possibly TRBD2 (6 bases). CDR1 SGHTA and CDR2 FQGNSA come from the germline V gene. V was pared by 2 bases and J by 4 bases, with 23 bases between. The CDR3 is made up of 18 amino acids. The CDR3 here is CASSLITRRGLLVETQYF. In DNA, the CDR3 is TGTGCCAGCAGCTTAATCACTAGGAGGGGTCTTTTGGTAGAGACCCAGTACTTC. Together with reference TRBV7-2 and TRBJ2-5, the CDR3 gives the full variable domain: GAGVSQSPSNKVTEKGKDVELRCDPISGHTALYWYRQSLGQGLEFLIYFQGNSAPDKSGLPSDRFSAERTGGSVSTLTIQRTQQEDSAVYLCASSLITRRGLLVETQYFGPGTRLLVL.

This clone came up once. For the CDR3, the DNA is TGTGCCAGCAGCCCAGAGGGGGTTAGTGGCTACACCTTC. It codes for CASSPEGVSGYTF. The chain employs TRBV7-8 and TRBJ1-2; possibly TRBD1 for D (6 bases). V lost 5 bases and J 7 bases, leaving 14 bases between the germline ends. The CDR3 has 13 residues. CDR1 SGHVS and CDR2 FQNEAQ come from the germline V gene. Looking up the rest from reference TRBV7-8 and TRBJ1-2 gives the full variable domain: GAGVSQSPRYKVAKRGQDVALRCDPISGHVSLFWYQQALGQGPEFLTYFQNEAQLDKSGLPSDRFFAERPEGSVSTLKIQRTQQEDSAVYLCASSPEGVSGYTFGSGTRLTVV.

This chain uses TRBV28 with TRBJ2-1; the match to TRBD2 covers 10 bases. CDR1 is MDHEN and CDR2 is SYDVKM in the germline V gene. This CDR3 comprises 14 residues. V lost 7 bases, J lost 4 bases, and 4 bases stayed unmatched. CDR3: CASMGTSDYNEQFF. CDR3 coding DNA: TGTGCCAGCATGGGGACTAGCGATTACAATGAGCAGTTCTTC.

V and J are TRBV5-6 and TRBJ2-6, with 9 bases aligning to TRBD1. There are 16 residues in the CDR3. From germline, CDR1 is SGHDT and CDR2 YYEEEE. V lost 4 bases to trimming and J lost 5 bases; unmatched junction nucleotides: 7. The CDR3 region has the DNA TGTGCCAGCAGCGTCGGACAGGGGATCTGGGCCAACGTCCTGACTTTC. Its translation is CASSVGQGIWANVLTF.

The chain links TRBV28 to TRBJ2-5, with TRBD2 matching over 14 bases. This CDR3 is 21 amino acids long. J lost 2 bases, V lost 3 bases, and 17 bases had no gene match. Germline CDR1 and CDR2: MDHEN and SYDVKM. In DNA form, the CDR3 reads TGTGCCAGCAGTTTCGACAGGGCAAATGGGACTAGCGGGAGTGGGCAAGAGACCCAGTACTTC. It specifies CASSFDRANGTSGSGQETQYF.

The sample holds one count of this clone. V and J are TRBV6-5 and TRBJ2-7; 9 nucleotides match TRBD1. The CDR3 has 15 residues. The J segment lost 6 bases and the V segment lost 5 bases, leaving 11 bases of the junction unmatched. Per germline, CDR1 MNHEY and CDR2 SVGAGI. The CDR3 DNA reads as TGTGCCAGCAGTCCTGACGGGACAGGGTCGTTCGAGCAGTACTTC. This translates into CASSPDGTGSFEQYF.

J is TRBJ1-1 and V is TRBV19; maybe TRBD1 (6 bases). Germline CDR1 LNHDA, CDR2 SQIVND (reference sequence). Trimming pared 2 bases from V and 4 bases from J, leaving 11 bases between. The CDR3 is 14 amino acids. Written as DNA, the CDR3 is TGTGCCAGTAGTATAACAGGGTGGGGCACTGAAGCTTTCTTT. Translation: CASSITGWGTEAFF.

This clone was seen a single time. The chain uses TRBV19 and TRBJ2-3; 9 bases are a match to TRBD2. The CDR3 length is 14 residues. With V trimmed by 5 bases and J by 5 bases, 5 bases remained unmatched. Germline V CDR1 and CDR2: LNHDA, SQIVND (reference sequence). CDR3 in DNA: TGTGCCAGTAGTCTTAGCGGGAGAGGAGATACGCAGTATTTT. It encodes CASSLSGRGDTQYF.

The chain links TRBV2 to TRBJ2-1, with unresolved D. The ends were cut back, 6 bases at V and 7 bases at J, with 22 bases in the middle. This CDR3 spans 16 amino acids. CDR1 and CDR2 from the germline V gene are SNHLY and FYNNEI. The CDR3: CASREPRPSGWNEQFF. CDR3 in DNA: TGTGCCAGCAGAGAACCCCGGCCCTCGGGTTGGAATGAGCAGTTCTTC.

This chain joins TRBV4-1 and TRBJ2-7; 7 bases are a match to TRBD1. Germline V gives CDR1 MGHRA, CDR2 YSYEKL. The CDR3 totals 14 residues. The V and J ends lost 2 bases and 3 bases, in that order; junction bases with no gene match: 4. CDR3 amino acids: CASSQRDSFYEQYF. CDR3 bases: TGCGCCAGCAGCCAAAGGGACAGCTTCTACGAGCAGTACTTC.

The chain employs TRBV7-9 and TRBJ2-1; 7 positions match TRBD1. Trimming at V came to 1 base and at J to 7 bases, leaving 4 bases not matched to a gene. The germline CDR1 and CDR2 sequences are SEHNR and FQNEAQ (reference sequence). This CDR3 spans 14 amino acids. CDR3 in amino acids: CASSLGQGLNEQFF. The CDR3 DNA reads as TGTGCCAGCAGCTTAGGACAGGGATTGAATGAGCAGTTCTTC.

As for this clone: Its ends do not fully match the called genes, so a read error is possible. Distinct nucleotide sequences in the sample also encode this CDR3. The CDR3 nucleotides are TGTGCCTGGAGTAAAGGGAGCTCCTACGAGCAGTACTTT. Its translation: CAWSKGSSYEQYF. The chain recombines TRBV30 with TRBJ2-7; D perhaps matches TRBD2 (5 bases). From germline, CDR1 is GTSNPN and CDR2 SVGIG (reference sequence). CDR3 length: 13 residues.

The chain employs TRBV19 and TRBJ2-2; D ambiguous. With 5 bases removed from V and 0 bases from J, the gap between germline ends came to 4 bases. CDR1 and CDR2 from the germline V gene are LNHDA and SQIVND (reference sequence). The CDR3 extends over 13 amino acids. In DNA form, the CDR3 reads TGTGCCAGTAGTTCCGCGAACACCGGGGAGCTGTTTTTT. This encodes CASSSANTGELFF.

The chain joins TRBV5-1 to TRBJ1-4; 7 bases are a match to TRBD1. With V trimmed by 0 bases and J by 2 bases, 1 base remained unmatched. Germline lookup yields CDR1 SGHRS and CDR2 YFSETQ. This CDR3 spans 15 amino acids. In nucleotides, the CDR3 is TGCGCCAGCAGCTTGGGGGGACAGACTAATGAAAAACTGTTTTTT. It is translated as CASSLGGQTNEKLFF. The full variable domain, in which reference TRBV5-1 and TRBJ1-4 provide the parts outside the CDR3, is KAGVTQTPRYLIKTRGQQVTLSCSPISGHRSVSWYQQTPGQGLQFLFEYFSETQRNKGNFPGRFSGRQFSNSRSEMNVSTLELGDSALYLCASSLGGQTNEKLFFGSGTQLSVL.

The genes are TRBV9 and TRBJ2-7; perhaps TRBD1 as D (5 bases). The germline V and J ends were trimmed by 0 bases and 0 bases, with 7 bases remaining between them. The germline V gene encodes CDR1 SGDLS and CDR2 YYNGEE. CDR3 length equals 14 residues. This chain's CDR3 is CASSVGGNSYEQYF. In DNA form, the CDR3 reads TGTGCCAGCAGCGTAGGGGGCAACTCCTACGAGCAGTACTTC. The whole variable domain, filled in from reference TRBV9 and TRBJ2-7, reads DSGVTQTPKHLITATGQRVTLRCSPRSGDLSVYWYQQSLDQGLQFLIQYYNGEERAKGNILERFSAQQFPDLHSELNLSSLELGDSALYFCASSVGGNSYEQYFGPGTRLTVT.

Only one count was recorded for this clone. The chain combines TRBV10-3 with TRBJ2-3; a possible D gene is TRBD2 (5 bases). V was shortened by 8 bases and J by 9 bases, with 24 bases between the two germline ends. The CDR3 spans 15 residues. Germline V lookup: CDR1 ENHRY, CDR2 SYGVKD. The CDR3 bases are TGTGCCATCGACGATCTGGGAGTCGGATCGGGGACGCAGTATTTT. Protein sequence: CAIDDLGVGSGTQYF.

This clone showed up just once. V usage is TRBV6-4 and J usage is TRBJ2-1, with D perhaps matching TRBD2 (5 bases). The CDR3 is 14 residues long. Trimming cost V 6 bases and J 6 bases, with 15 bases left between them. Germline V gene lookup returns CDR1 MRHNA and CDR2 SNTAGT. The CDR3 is CASSRAADSNEQFF. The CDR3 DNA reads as TGTGCCAGCAGCCGGGCGGCGGACTCCAATGAGCAGTTCTTC.

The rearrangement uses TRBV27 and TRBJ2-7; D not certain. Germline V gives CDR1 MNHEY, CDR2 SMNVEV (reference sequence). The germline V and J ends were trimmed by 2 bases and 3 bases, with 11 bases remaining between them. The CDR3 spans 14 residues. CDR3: CASSLAWYGYEQYF. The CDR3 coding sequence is TGTGCCAGCAGTTTAGCGTGGTACGGCTACGAGCAGTACTTC.

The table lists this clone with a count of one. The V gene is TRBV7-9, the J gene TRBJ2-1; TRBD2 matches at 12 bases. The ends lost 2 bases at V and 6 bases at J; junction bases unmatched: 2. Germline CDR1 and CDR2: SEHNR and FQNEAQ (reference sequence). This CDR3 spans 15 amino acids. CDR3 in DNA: TGTGCCAGCAGCTTACTACTAGCGGGAGGCAATGAGCAGTTCTTC. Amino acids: CASSLLLAGGNEQFF.

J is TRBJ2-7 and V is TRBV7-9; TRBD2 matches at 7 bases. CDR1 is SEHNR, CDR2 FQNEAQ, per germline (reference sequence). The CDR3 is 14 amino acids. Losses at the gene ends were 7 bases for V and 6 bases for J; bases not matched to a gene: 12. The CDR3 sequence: CASIDEGTIGEQYF. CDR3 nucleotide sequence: TGTGCCAGCATAGACGAGGGGACTATCGGCGAGCAGTACTTC.

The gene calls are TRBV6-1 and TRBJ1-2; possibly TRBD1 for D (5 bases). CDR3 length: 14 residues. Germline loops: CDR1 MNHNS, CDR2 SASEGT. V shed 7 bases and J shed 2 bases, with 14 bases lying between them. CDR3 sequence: CASITGGSNYGYTF. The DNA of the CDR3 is TGTGCCAGCATCACGGGGGGATCAAACTATGGCTACACCTTC.

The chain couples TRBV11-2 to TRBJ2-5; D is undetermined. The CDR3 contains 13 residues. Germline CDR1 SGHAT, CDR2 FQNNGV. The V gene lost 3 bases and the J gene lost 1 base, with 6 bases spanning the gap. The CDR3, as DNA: TGTGCCAGCAGCTTCGGGTCCCAAGAGACCCAGTACTTC. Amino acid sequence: CASSFGSQETQYF.

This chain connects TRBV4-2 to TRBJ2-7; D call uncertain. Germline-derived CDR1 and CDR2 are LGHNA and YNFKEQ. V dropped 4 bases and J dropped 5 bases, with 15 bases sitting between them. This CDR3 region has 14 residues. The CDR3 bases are TGTGCCAGCAGCCCCATTGACAAATTCGACGAGCAGTACTTC. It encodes CASSPIDKFDEQYF.

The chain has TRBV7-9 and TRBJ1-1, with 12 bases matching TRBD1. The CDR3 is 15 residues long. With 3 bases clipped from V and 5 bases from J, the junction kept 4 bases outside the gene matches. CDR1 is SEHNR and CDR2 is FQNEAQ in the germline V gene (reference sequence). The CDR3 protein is CASSLGTGGGTEAFF. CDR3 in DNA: TGTGCCAGCAGCTTGGGGACAGGGGGCGGGACTGAAGCTTTCTTT.